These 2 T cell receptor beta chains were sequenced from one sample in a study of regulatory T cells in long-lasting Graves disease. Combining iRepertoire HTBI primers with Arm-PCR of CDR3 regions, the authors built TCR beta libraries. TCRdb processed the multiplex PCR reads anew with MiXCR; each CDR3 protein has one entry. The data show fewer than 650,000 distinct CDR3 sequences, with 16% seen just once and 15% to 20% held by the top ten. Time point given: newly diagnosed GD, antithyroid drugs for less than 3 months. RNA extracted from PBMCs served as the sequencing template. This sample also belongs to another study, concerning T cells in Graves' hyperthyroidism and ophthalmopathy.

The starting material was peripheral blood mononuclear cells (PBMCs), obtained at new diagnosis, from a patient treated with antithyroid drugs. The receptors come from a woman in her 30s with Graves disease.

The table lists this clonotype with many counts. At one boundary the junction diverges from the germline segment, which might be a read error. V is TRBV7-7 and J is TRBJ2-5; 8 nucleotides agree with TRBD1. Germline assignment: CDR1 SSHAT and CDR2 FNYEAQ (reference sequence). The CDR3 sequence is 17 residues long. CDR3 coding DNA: TGTGCTAGCAGCGTTGGACCCGGGACAGGTTCCGGAGAGACCCAGTACTTC. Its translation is CASSVGPGTGSGETQYF.

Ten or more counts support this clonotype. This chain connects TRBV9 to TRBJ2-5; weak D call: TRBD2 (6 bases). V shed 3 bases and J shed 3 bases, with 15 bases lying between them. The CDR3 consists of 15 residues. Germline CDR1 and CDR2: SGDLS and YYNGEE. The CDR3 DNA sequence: TGTGCCAGCAGCGCAGGGACTCTACTAGAAGAGACCCAGTACTTC. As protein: CASSAGTLLEETQYF. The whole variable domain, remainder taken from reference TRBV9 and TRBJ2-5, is DSGVTQTPKHLITATGQRVTLRCSPRSGDLSVYWYQQSLDQGLQFLIQYYNGEERAKGNILERFSAQQFPDLHSELNLSSLELGDSALYFCASSAGTLLEETQYFGPGTRLLVL.